This T cell receptor (beta chain) derives from a study of response to subunit inactivated influenza vaccine. TCRdb reprocessed the RT-PCR reads with MiXCR, giving one entry per CDR3 protein. The data contain 650,000 to 700,000 distinct CDR3 sequences, 15% to 18% of them singletons. This clonotype appeared many times. The CDR3 runs 14 residues. Germline values: CDR1 DFQATT, CDR2 SNEGSKA (reference sequence). Germline trimming cut 5 bases from V and 4 bases from J; bases unmatched to any gene: 6. The receptor comes from a man in his fifties or sixties who received an inactivated influenza vaccine. The genes are TRBV20-1 and TRBJ2-3; 10 bases are shared with TRBD1. Sequencing used PBMCs from blood, obtained 11 to 12 days after vaccination. This CDR3 reads CSAARQGASDTQYF. In nucleotides, the CDR3 is TGCAGTGCTGCCCGACAGGGGGCATCAGATACGCAGTATTTT.